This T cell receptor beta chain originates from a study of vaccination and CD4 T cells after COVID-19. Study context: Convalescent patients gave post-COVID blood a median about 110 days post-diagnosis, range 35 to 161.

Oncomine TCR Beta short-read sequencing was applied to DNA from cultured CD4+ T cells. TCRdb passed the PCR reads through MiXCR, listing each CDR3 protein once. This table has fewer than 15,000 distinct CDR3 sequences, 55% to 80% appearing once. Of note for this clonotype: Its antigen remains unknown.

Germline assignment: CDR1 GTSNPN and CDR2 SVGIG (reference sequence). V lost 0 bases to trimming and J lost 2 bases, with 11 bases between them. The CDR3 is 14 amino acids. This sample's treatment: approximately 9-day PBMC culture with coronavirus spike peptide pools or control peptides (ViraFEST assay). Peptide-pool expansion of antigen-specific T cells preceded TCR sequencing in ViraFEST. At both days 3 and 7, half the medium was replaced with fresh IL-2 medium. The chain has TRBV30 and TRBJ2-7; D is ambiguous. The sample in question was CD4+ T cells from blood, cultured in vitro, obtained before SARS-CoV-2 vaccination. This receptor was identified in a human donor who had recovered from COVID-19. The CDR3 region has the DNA TGTGCCTGGAGTGTAAGGGCACGGGCCTACGAGCAGTACTTC. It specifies CAWSVRARAYEQYF.